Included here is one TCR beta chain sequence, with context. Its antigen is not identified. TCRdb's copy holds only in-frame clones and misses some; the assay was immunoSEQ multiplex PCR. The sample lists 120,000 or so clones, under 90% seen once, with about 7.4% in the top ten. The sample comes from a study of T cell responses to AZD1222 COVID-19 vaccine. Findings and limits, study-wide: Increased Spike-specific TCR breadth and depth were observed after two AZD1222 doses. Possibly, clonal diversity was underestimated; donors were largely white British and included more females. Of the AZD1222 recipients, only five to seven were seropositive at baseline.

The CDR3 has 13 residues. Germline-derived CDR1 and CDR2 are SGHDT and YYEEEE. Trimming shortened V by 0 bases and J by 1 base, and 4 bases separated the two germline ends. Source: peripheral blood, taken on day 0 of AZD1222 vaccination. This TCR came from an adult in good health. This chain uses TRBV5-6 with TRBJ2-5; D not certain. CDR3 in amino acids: CASSLEFQETQYF. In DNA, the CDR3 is TGTGCCAGCAGCTTGGAGTTCCAAGAGACCCAGTACTTC.